The rows below give T cell receptor beta chains drawn from one sample of a study of blood T cell repertoires in COVID-19. Data came from immunoSEQ multiplex PCR; TCRdb stores just in-frame clones and leaves some out. The profile covers 150,000 to 200,000 clones, with around 84% appearing a single time and under 15% taken by the ten largest. Material for sequencing was peripheral blood. The source of these receptors is a man aged 30 to 45 with active or convalescent COVID-19. Each CDR3 is given with its conserved first and last residue. D genes are given only for firm matches. Clone size is shown for a subset of rows, as once, few, many or a class of expanded clone.

V gene	J gene	clone size	D gene	CDR3 protein	CDR3 DNA
TRBV14	TRBJ1-1	NA	TRBD1	CASRAQGTGSTEAFF	TGTGCCAGCAGGGCACAGGGGACAGGGAGTACTGAAGCTTTCTTT
TRBV24-1	TRBJ1-5	NA	NA	CATSRRQFNQPQHF	TGTGCCACCAGTCGAAGACAGTTCAATCAGCCCCAGCATTTT
TRBV19	TRBJ2-1	NA	NA	CASSADRSSYNEQFF	TGTGCCAGTAGTGCGGACAGAAGCTCCTACAATGAGCAGTTCTTC
TRBV29-1	TRBJ2-2	NA	NA	CSVEVGIANTGELFF	TGCAGCGTTGAGGTGGGCATCGCGAACACCGGGGAGCTGTTTTTT
TRBV4-1	TRBJ1-1	once	NA	CASSQERRWTEAFF	TGCGCCAGCAGCCAAGAAAGGAGGTGGACTGAAGCTTTCTTT
TRBV10-3	TRBJ1-1	NA	NA	CALTLQGKNTEAFF	TGTGCCCTTACCCTACAGGGTAAGAACACTGAAGCTTTCTTT
TRBV7-2	TRBJ1-1	few	TRBD1	CASRGAGTVTEAFF	TGTGCCAGCAGGGGGGCCGGGACAGTGACTGAAGCTTTCTTT
TRBV5-4	TRBJ2-7	NA	NA	CASSLDRLPYEQYF	TGTGCCAGCAGCTTGGACAGGCTCCCCTACGAGCAGTACTTC
TRBV29-1	TRBJ1-1	NA	TRBD1	CSVLDWTGEWNTEAFF	TGCAGCGTTTTGGACTGGACAGGGGAGTGGAACACTGAAGCTTTCTTT
TRBV7-8	TRBJ2-4	NA	TRBD2	CEAGGTAAKNIQYF	TGTGAAGCCGGGGGGACCGCTGCCAAAAACATTCAGTACTTC
TRBV4-3	TRBJ1-2	NA	NA	CASSQDRVNYGYTF	TGCGCCAGCAGCCAAGATCGGGTTAACTATGGCTACACCTTC
TRBV7-6	TRBJ2-6	NA	NA	CASSLGPFSGANVLTF	TGTGCCAGCAGCTTAGGTCCTTTTTCTGGGGCCAACGTCCTGACTTTC
TRBV19	TRBJ2-1	once	TRBD1	CASSILDRGAKEKFF	TGTGCCAGTAGTATTTTGGACAGGGGGGCTAAGGAGAAGTTCTTC
TRBV12-5	TRBJ2-7	NA	NA	CASGLVLGGTSTYEQYF	TGTGCTAGTGGTTTGGTACTCGGAGGGACGTCTACCTACGAGCAGTACTTC
TRBV6-1	TRBJ1-3	NA	NA	CASSEVSSSGNTIYF	TGTGCCAGCAGTGAAGTCTCTTCCTCTGGAAACACCATATATTTT
TRBV3-1/TRBV3-2	TRBJ2-5	NA	TRBD2	CASSIGLAGGPWETQYF	TGTGCCAGCAGCATCGGACTAGCGGGGGGACCCTGGGAGACCCAGTACTTC
TRBV28	TRBJ2-3	NA	NA	CASSVQGRDTQYF	TGTGCCAGCAGTGTCCAGGGTAGAGATACGCAGTATTTT
TRBV6-1	TRBJ1-4	NA	NA	CASSEGTATNEKLFF	TGTGCCAGCAGTGAAGGGACAGCAACTAATGAAAAACTGTTTTTT
TRBV7-2	TRBJ2-7	NA	TRBD2	CASSSREVSYEQYF	TGTGCCAGCAGCTCTCGGGAGGTCTCCTACGAGCAGTACTTC
TRBV3-1/TRBV3-2	TRBJ1-1	NA	TRBD1	CASSQVHTGENTEAFF	TGTGCCAGCAGCCAAGTTCACACAGGGGAGAACACTGAAGCTTTCTTT
TRBV7-9	TRBJ1-2	NA	NA	CASSPPVGTTQRGYTF	TGTGCCAGCAGCCCCCCGGTTGGGACAACTCAGAGGGGCTACACCTTC
TRBV6-2/TRBV6-3	TRBJ1-1	NA	NA	CASSSADRKAFF	TGTGCCAGCAGTTCAGCAGACAGAAAAGCTTTCTTT
TRBV7-6	TRBJ2-5	NA	NA	CASSSRLGKGAETQYF	TGTGCCAGCAGCTCCCGACTGGGAAAGGGAGCAGAGACCCAGTACTTC
TRBV2	TRBJ1-5	NA	TRBD1	CASRGTGSNQPQHF	TGTGCCAGCAGGGGGACAGGTAGCAATCAGCCCCAGCATTTT
TRBV16	TRBJ1-5	NA	NA	CASSQPSRGNQPQHF	TGTGCCAGCAGCCAACCTTCCCGGGGCAATCAGCCCCAGCATTTT
TRBV10-3	TRBJ2-5	NA	TRBD1	CAIRDRGETQYF	TGTGCCATCAGAGACAGGGGAGAGACCCAGTACTTC
TRBV6-5	TRBJ1-4	few	NA	CASRTEGEKLFF	TGTGCCAGCAGGACCGAGGGTGAAAAACTGTTTTTT
TRBV19	TRBJ1-5	few	NA	CASTESNNQPQHF	TGTGCCAGTACCGAGTCTAACAATCAGCCCCAGCATTTT
TRBV28	TRBJ1-6	NA	TRBD1	CASSLLDRGGSPLHF	TGTGCCAGCAGTTTATTAGACAGGGGAGGTTCACCCCTCCACTTT
TRBV6-4	TRBJ1-4	NA	NA	CARPERATNEKLFF	TGTGCCAGACCCGAGAGGGCGACTAATGAAAAACTGTTTTTT
TRBV2	TRBJ1-1	NA	NA	CASIRDFNTEAFF	TGTGCCAGCATCCGGGATTTCAACACTGAAGCTTTCTTT
TRBV9	TRBJ1-2	NA	TRBD1	CASSLDRKDGYTF	TGTGCCAGCAGCTTGGACAGGAAGGATGGCTACACCTTC
TRBV3-1/TRBV3-2	TRBJ1-5	NA	NA	CASSQNSNSNQPQHF	TGTGCCAGCAGCCAAAACAGTAATAGCAATCAGCCCCAGCATTTT
TRBV6-5	TRBJ1-1	NA	NA	CASSYGRTEAFF	TGTGCCAGCAGTTACGGTCGGACTGAAGCTTTCTTT
TRBV21-1	TRBJ2-6	NA	NA	CARPDRGRSGANVLTF	TGTGCCAGGCCGGACAGGGGGAGGTCTGGGGCCAACGTCCTGACTTTC
TRBV19	TRBJ1-6	NA	TRBD1	CASSIRDRGYNSPLHF	TGTGCCAGTAGTATCCGGGACAGGGGGTATAATTCACCCCTCCACTTT
TRBV19	TRBJ2-3	NA	TRBD2	CASSIGLAGGPDTQYF	TGTGCCAGTAGTATTGGACTAGCGGGGGGCCCAGATACGCAGTATTTT
TRBV19	TRBJ1-5	NA	TRBD1	CASSPQVPGQGANQPQHF	TGTGCCAGTAGTCCGCAAGTTCCCGGACAGGGGGCGAATCAGCCCCAGCATTTT
TRBV19	TRBJ1-1	NA	NA	CASSKPGKDTEAFF	TGTGCCAGTAGTAAGCCAGGGAAGGACACTGAAGCTTTCTTT
TRBV28	TRBJ1-2	NA	TRBD1	CASSSPGGTEMGGYTF	TGTGCCAGCAGTTCCCCTGGAGGGACAGAAATGGGTGGCTACACCTTC
TRBV6-5	TRBJ2-5	NA	NA	CASSYEGFVRKTQYF	TGTGCCAGCAGTTACGAGGGCTTCGTAAGAAAGACCCAGTACTTC
TRBV10-2	TRBJ1-6	NA	NA	CASSELGGSPLHF	TGCGCCAGCAGTGAGTTGGGAGGATCACCCCTCCACTTT
TRBV18	TRBJ2-7	NA	NA	CASSPRSGSSAYEQYF	TGTGCCAGCTCACCAAGAAGTGGTAGCTCAGCCTACGAGCAGTACTTC